This T cell receptor (beta chain) is drawn from a study of T cell responses to AZD1222 COVID-19 vaccine. Across the whole study: The analysis combined second doses at about 4 or about 12 weeks.

The method was immunoSEQ multiplex PCR; TCRdb's version includes in-frame clones alone and lacks a portion of them. There are 40,000 to 55,000 clones in the sample; about 78% occur only once, and about 3.9% lies in the top ten. In the case of this clone: Its antigen remains unknown. This CDR3 is also generated by other DNA sequences in the sample.

General study points: Repertoire collection took place solely once the T cell response had peaked. Unmutated variant regions are reportedly targeted by nearly half of spike-specific TCRs.

CDR1 and CDR2 (germline): SEHNR, FQNEAQ (reference sequence). The CDR3 loop spans 14 amino acids. V was trimmed by 1 base and J by 4 bases, leaving 8 bases between them. The chain couples TRBV7-9 to TRBJ1-5; no firm D call. The sequencing used peripheral blood, collected on day 0 of AZD1222 vaccination. The sequence derives from an adult in good health. The CDR3 region has the DNA TGTGCCAGCAGCTTAGGCGGGGAGAATCAGCCCCAGCATTTT. Translated: CASSLGGENQPQHF.